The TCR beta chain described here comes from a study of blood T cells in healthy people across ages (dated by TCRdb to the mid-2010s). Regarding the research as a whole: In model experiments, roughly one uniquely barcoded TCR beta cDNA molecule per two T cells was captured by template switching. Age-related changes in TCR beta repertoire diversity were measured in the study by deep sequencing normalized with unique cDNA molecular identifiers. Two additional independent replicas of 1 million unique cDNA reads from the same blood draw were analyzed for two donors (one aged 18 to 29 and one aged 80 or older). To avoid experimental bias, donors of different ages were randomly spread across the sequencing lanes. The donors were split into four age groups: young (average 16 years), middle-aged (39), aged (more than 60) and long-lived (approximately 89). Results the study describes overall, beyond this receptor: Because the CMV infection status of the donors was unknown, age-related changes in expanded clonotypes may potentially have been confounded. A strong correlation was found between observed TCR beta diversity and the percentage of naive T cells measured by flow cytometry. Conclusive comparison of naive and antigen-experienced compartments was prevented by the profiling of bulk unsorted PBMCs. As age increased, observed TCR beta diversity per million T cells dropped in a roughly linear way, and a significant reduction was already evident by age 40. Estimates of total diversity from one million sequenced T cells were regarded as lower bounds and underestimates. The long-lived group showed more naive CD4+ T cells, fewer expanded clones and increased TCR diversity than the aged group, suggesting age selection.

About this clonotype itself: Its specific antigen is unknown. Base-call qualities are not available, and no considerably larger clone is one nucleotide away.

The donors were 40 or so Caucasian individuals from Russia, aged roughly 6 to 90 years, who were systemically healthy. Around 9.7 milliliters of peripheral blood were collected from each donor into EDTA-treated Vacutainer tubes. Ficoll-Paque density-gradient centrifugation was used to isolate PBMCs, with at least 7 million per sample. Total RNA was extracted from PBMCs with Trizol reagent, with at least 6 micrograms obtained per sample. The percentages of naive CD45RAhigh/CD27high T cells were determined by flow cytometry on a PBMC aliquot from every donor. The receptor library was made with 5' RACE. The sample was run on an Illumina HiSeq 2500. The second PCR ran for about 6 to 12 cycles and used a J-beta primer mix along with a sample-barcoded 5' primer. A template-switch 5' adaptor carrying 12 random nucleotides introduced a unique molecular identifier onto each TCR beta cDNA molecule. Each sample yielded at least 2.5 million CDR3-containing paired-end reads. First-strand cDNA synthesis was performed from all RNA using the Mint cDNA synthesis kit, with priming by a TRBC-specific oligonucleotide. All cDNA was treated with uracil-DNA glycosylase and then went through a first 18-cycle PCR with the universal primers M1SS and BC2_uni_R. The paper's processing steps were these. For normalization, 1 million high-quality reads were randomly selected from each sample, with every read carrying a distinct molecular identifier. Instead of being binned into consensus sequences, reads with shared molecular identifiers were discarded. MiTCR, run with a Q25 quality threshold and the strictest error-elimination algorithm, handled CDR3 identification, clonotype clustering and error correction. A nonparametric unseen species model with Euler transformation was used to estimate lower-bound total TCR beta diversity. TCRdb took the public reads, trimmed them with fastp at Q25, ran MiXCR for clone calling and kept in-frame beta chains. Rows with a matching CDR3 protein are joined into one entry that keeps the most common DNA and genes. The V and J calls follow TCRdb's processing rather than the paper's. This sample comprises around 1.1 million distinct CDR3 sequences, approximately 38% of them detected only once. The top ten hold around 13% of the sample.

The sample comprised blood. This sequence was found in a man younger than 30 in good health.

The nucleotides are TGTGCCAGCAGTTACAAGCGGGGGTCCTACAATGAGCAGTTCTTC. It translates to CASSYKRGSYNEQFF. Recombination joined TRBV6-5 with TRBJ2-1; 8 central nucleotides agree with TRBD2. From the cysteine up to the phenylalanine, the CDR3 has a length of 15 residues. The CDR3 DNA has 45 bases and is translated from base 1. The germline V gene encodes CDR1 MNHEY and CDR2 SVGAGI. V ends up 2 bases short and J 1 base short, with an unmatched junction base count of 1.